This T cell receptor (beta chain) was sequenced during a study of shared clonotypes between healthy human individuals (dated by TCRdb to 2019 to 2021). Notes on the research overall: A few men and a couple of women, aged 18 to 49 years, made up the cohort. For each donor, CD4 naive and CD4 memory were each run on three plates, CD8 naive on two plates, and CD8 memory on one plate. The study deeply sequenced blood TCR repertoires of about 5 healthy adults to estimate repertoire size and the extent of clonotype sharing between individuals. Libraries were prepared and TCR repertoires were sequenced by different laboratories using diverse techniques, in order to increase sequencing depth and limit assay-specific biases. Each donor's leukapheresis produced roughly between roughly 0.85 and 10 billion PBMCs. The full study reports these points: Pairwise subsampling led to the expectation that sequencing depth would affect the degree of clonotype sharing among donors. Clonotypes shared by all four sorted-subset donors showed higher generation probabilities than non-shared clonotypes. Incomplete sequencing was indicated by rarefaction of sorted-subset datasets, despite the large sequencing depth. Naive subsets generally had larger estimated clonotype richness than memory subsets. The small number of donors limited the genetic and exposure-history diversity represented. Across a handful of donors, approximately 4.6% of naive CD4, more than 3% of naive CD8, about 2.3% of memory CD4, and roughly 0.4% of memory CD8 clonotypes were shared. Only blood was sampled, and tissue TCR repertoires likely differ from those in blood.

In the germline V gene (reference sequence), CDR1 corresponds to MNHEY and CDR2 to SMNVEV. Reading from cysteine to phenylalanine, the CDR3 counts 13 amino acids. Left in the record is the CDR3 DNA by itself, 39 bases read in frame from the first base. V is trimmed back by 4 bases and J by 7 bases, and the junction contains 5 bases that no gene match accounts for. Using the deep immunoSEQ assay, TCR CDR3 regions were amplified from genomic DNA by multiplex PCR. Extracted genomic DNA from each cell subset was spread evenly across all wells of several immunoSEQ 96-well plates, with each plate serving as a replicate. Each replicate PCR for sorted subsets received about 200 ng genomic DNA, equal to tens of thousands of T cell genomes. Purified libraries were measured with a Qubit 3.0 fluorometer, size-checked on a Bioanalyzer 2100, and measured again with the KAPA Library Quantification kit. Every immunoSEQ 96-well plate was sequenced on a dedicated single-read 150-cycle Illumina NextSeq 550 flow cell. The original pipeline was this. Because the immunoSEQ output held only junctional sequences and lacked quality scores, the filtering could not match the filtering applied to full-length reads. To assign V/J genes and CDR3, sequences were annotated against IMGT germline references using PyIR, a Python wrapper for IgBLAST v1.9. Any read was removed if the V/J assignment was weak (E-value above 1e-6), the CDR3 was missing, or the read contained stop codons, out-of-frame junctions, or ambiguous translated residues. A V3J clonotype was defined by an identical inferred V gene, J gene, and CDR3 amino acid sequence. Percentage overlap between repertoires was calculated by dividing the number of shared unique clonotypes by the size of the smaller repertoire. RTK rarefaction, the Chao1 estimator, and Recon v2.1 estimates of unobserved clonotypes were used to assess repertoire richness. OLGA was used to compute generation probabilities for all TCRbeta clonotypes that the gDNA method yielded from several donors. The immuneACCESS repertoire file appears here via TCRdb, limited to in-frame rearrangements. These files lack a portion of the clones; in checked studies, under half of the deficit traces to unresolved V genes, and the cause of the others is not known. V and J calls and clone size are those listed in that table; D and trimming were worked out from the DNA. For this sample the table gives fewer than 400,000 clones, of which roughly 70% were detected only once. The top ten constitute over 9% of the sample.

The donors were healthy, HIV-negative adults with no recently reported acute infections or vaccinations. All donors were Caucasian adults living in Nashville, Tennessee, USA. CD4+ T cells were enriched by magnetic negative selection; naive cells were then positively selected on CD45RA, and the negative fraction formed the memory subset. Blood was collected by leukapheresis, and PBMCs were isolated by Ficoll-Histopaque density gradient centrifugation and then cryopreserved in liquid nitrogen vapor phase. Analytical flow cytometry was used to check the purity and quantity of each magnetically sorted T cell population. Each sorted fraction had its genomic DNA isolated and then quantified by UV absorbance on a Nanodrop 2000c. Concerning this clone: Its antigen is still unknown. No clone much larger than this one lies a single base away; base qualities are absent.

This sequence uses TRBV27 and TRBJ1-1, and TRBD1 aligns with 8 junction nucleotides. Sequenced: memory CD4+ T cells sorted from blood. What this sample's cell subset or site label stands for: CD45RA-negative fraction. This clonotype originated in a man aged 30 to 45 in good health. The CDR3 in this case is CASSSRGRVEAFF. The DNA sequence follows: TGTGCCAGCAGTTCCAGGGGGCGCGTTGAAGCTTTCTTT.